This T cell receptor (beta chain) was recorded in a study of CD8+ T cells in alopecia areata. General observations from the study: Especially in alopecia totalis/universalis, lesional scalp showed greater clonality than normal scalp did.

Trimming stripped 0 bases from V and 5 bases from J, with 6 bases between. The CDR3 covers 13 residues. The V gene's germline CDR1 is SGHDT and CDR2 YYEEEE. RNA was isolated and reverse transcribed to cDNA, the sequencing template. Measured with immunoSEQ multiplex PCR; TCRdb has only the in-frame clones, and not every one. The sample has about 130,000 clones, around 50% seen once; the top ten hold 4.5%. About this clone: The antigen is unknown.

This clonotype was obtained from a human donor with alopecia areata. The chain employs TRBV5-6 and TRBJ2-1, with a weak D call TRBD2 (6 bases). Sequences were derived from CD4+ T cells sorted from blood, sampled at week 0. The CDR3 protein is CASSLAGDNEQFF. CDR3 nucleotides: TGTGCCAGCAGCTTGGCGGGGGACAATGAGCAGTTCTTC. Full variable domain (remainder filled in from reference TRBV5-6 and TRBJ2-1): DAGVTQSPTHLIKTRGQQVTLRCSPKSGHDTVSWYQQALGQGPQFIFQYYEEEERQRGNFPDRFSGHQFPNYSSELNVNALLLGDSALYLCASSLAGDNEQFFGPGTRLTVL.